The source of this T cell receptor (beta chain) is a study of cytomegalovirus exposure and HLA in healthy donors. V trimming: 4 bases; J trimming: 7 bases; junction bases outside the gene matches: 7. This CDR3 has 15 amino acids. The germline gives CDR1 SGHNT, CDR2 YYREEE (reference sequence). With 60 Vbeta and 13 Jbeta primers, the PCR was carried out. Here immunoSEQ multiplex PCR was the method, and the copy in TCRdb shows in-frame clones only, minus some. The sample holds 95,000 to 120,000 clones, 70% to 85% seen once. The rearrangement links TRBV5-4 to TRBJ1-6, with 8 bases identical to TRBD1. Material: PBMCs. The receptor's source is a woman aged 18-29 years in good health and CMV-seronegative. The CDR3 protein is CASSTDRDGNSPLHF. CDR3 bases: TGTGCCAGCAGCACGGACAGGGACGGGAATTCACCCCTCCACTTT.